This is a list of T cell receptor beta chains from one sample in a study of T cell changes during pregnancy in multiple sclerosis. Data came from immunoSEQ multiplex PCR; TCRdb stores just in-frame clones and leaves some out. The sample has 70,000 to 95,000 clones, around 93% seen once. The starting material was peripheral blood, obtained in the first trimester of pregnancy. Receptors were obtained from a female donor with multiple sclerosis, enrolled in a pregnancy study. CDR3s include the opening cysteine and the closing phenylalanine or tryptophan. D genes are given only for firm matches. Not every row has a clone size; where given, it reads once, few, many or a size class.

>.|TRBD1|TRBV4-1|TRBJ1-4
CASSPSGGDRNEKLFF
TGCGCCAGCAGCCCAAGTGGAGGGGACAGGAATGAAAAACTGTTTTTT
>.|.|TRBV7-7|TRBJ2-1
CASSLGDRFTNEQFF
TGTGCTAGCAGCTTAGGAGACAGGTTTACAAATGAGCAGTTCTTC
>.|.|TRBV7-8|TRBJ2-3
CASSPEVPTDTQYF
TGTGCCAGCAGCCCAGAGGTACCAACAGATACGCAGTATTTT
>.|.|TRBV29-1|TRBJ1-1
CSVEGRLNTEAFF
TGCAGCGTTGAGGGGAGACTGAACACTGAAGCTTTCTTT
>.|TRBD1|TRBV7-9|TRBJ2-3
CASSPRGPDTQYF
TGTGCCAGCAGCCCCAGGGGGCCAGATACGCAGTATTTT
>.|.|TRBV13|TRBJ1-2
CASSLAAGSNYGYTF
TGTGCCAGCAGCTTAGCTGCAGGGTCTAACTATGGCTACACCTTC
>.|.|TRBV25-1|TRBJ1-5
CASSVLNQPQHF
TGTGCCAGCAGTGTCCTTAATCAGCCCCAGCATTTT
>.|.|TRBV10-3|TRBJ2-3
CAISESMDSHTDTQYF
TGTGCCATCAGTGAGTCGATGGACTCGCACACAGATACGCAGTATTTT
>.|TRBD1|TRBV9|TRBJ1-1
CASSERRDRVAEAFF
TGTGCCAGCAGCGAGCGGAGGGACAGGGTCGCTGAAGCTTTCTTT
>once|TRBD2|TRBV9|TRBJ2-1
CASSPQRGPNNEQFF
TGTGCCAGCAGCCCCCAGCGGGGCCCGAACAATGAGCAGTTCTTC
>few|.|TRBV5-1|TRBJ2-1
CASSSTGTTYNEQFF
TGCGCCAGCAGCTCCACCGGGACAACCTACAATGAGCAGTTCTTC
>.|.|TRBV9|TRBJ2-5
CASSVEAGPQGAQYF
TGTGCCAGCAGCGTAGAGGCGGGGCCCCAGGGGGCCCAGTACTTC
>.|.|TRBV4-2|TRBJ2-3
CASSSPGFWESVDTQYF
TGTGCCAGCAGCTCCCCTGGGTTTTGGGAGAGCGTAGATACGCAGTATTTT
>.|.|TRBV7-3|TRBJ1-1
CASSLEAFF
TGTGCCAGCAGCCTCGAAGCTTTCTTT
>.|.|TRBV4-1|TRBJ1-6
CASSQDRASSYNSPLHF
TGCGCCAGCAGCCAAGACAGGGCTAGCTCCTATAATTCACCCCTCCACTTT
>.|TRBD1|TRBV2|TRBJ2-5
CASSSGTVSETQYF
TGTGCCAGCAGTTCGGGGACAGTATCGGAGACCCAGTACTTC
>.|.|TRBV6-6|TRBJ2-2
CASSSTNTGELFF
TGTGCCAGCAGTTCAACAAACACCGGGGAGCTGTTTTTT
>.|.|TRBV9|TRBJ1-6
CASSVAGQPPSSYNSPLHF
TGTGCCAGCAGCGTAGCCGGACAGCCCCCGAGCTCCTATAATTCACCCCTCCACTTT
>.|.|TRBV9|TRBJ2-2
CASSVLAENTGELFF
TGTGCCAGCAGCGTACTGGCTGAGAACACCGGGGAGCTGTTTTTT
>.|.|TRBV29-1|TRBJ2-7
CSAGDSYEQYF
TGCAGCGCGGGGGACAGCTACGAGCAGTACTTC
>.|.|TRBV4-1|TRBJ2-7
CASRPTTGTHEQYF
TGCGCCAGCAGGCCGACTACAGGGACCCACGAGCAGTACTTC
>.|.|TRBV10-3|TRBJ2-2
CAISEGGSGGELFF
TGTGCCATCAGCGAAGGAGGGAGTGGCGGGGAGCTGTTTTTT
>.|.|TRBV19|TRBJ1-1
CASSSRHRETEAFF
TGTGCCAGTAGTTCACGGCACAGGGAGACTGAAGCTTTCTTT
>.|.|TRBV2|TRBJ1-5
CASSDLGGRNQPQHF
TGTGCCAGCAGTGATCTGGGCGGGAGGAATCAGCCCCAGCATTTT
>.|.|TRBV15|TRBJ1-5
CATSRDPEGNQPQHF
TGTGCCACCAGCAGAGATCCTGAGGGCAATCAGCCCCAGCATTTT
>.|.|TRBV7-3|TRBJ1-1
CASSPQAYTEAFF
TGTGCCAGCAGCCCCCAAGCGTACACTGAAGCTTTCTTT
>.|TRBD2|TRBV5-1|TRBJ2-5
CASSLEIAGTQETQYF
TGCGCCAGCAGCTTGGAGATAGCGGGGACGCAAGAGACCCAGTACTTC
>.|.|TRBV13|TRBJ1-1
CASSLGQGMRNTEAFF
TGTGCCAGCAGCTTAGGGCAGGGCATGAGGAACACTGAAGCTTTCTTT
>.|.|TRBV5-1|TRBJ2-5
CASSFGTLQETQYF
TGCGCCAGCAGCTTCGGGACACTACAAGAGACCCAGTACTTC
>.|TRBD2|TRBV2|TRBJ2-1
CASSEVLAVSYNEQFF
TGTGCCAGCAGTGAAGTACTAGCGGTGTCCTACAATGAGCAGTTCTTC
>.|TRBD1|TRBV5-4|TRBJ1-2
CASSRQGSLYGYTF
TGTGCCAGCAGCCGACAGGGGTCCCTCTATGGCTACACCTTC
>.|.|TRBV9|TRBJ1-1
CASSGDGVRAAEAFF
TGTGCCAGCAGCGGAGACGGGGTGAGGGCCGCTGAAGCTTTCTTT
>.|.|TRBV27|TRBJ2-6
CASNHNSGANVLTF
TGTGCCAGCAACCACAATTCTGGGGCCAACGTCCTGACTTTC
>.|.|TRBV6-5|TRBJ1-1
CASSLGGPGNTEAFF
TGTGCCAGCAGCCTGGGGGGACCCGGGAACACTGAAGCTTTCTTT
>.|.|TRBV7-9|TRBJ1-3
CASSPSGALGNTIYF
TGTGCCAGCAGCCCTTCTGGGGCCCTTGGAAACACCATATATTTT
>once|.|TRBV11-2|TRBJ1-2
CASSLSAGDYGYTF
TGTGCCAGCAGCTTATCGGCAGGCGATTATGGCTACACCTTC
>.|.|TRBV7-8|TRBJ2-1
CASSFTGIKSYNEQFF
TGTGCCAGCAGCTTTACAGGGATAAAGTCCTACAATGAGCAGTTCTTC
>.|TRBD1|TRBV9|TRBJ1-1
CASSEWTGGRAEAFF
TGTGCCAGCAGCGAGTGGACAGGGGGCCGGGCTGAAGCTTTCTTT
>.|TRBD1|TRBV5-5|TRBJ2-3
CASSLGQVFTDTQYF
TGTGCCAGCAGCCTGGGACAGGTCTTCACAGATACGCAGTATTTT
>.|TRBD1|TRBV5-4|TRBJ2-5
CASRDRGQETQYF
TGTGCCAGCAGGGACAGGGGACAAGAGACCCAGTACTTC
>.|.|TRBV6-1|TRBJ1-1
CASNVGRGLETEAFF
TGTGCCAGCAATGTAGGCAGGGGATTAGAGACTGAAGCTTTCTTT
>.|TRBD1|TRBV5-4|TRBJ1-2
CASSSGTGDGYTF
TGTGCCAGCAGTTCCGGGACAGGGGACGGCTACACCTTC
>.|TRBD2|TRBV9|TRBJ2-1
CASSALTSGGAGEQFF
TGTGCCAGCAGCGCTTTGACTAGCGGGGGGGCCGGTGAGCAGTTCTTC
>.|TRBD1|TRBV5-1|TRBJ2-6
CASSETGAGANVLTF
TGCGCCAGCAGCGAGACAGGGGCAGGGGCCAACGTCCTGACTTTC
>.|.|TRBV7-9|TRBJ1-4
CASRRRDIEKLFF
TGTGCCAGCAGGCGAAGGGACATTGAAAAACTGTTTTTT
>.|TRBD2|TRBV6-4|TRBJ2-7
CASTHDPRLAASYEQYF
TGTGCCAGCACCCACGACCCCAGACTAGCGGCGTCCTACGAGCAGTACTTC
>.|.|TRBV7-9|TRBJ1-2
CASRARGGEEDGYTF
TGTGCCAGCAGAGCCAGGGGCGGTGAAGAGGATGGCTACACCTTC
>once|.|TRBV6-4|TRBJ1-2
CASSPSTPDRPGGTNYGYTF
TGTGCCAGCAGTCCTTCAACCCCAGACAGGCCCGGCGGAACTAACTATGGCTACACCTTC
>.|.|TRBV6-5|TRBJ1-2
CASSYQANYGYTF
TGTGCCAGCAGTTATCAGGCAAACTATGGCTACACCTTC
>once|TRBD2|TRBV6-5|TRBJ2-5
CASRRLAGGLETQYF
TGTGCCAGCAGGCGACTAGCGGGGGGGCTTGAGACCCAGTACTTC
>.|TRBD1|TRBV5-6|TRBJ2-1
CASSIPPRDREAEQFF
TGTGCCAGCAGCATCCCACCCAGGGACAGGGAGGCTGAGCAGTTCTTC
>.|.|TRBV28|TRBJ1-2
CASSGANYGYTF
TGTGCCAGCAGCGGAGCTAACTATGGCTACACCTTC
>.|.|TRBV30|TRBJ2-6
CAWSVLGAGANVLTF
TGTGCCTGGAGTGTACTGGGGGCCGGGGCCAACGTCCTGACTTTC
>once|TRBD2|TRBV6-7|TRBJ2-5
CASSYPRLGGKETQYF
TGTGCCAGCAGTTACCCCCGACTGGGGGGGAAAGAGACCCAGTACTTC
>.|TRBD2|TRBV2|TRBJ2-1
CASSEGTSGAFNEQFF
TGTGCCAGCAGTGAAGGGACTAGCGGGGCCTTCAATGAGCAGTTCTTC
>.|TRBD1|TRBV7-9|TRBJ2-1
CASRGTGEQFF
TGTGCCAGCAGGGGGACAGGTGAGCAGTTCTTC
>.|TRBD1|TRBV29-1|TRBJ2-2
CSVEGRDSLSNTGELFF
TGCAGCGTTGAAGGCCGGGACAGTCTATCGAACACCGGGGAGCTGTTTTTT
>.|.|TRBV5-6|TRBJ1-2
CASRPVTGEFNYGYTF
TGTGCCAGCAGGCCTGTCACAGGTGAATTTAACTATGGCTACACCTTC
>.|TRBD1|TRBV2|TRBJ2-2
CASSVRQGDTGELFF
TGTGCCAGCAGTGTACGGCAGGGGGACACCGGGGAGCTGTTTTTT